This T cell receptor beta chain was sequenced during a study of early T cells in non-severe SARS-CoV-2 infection. Study-level information: Investigators sequenced bulk RNA drawn from unsorted whole blood, and chains remained unpaired.

Regarding the study as a whole: VDJdb matching skewed toward anti-spike CD8 responses, missing private and CD4 specificities.

Attachment of unique molecular identifiers to individual cDNA molecules was performed. A single record per CDR3 protein comes from TCRdb applying MiXCR to the 5' RACE reads. The profile covers about 64,000 distinct CDR3 sequences, with 20% to 25% appearing a single time and about 15% taken by the ten largest. Trimming removed 2 bases from V and 8 bases from J, with 16 bases in between. The CDR3 runs to 14 residues. The germline CDR1 and CDR2 sequences are SGHRS and YFSETQ. As regards this clonotype: Antigen specificity is unknown.

The chain is built from TRBV5-1 and TRBJ1-2; D may be TRBD1 (5 bases). Source: whole blood, taken at baseline. The clonotype originates from an adult who was a healthcare worker with PCR-confirmed SARS-CoV-2 infection or an uninfected control (not recorded which). CDR3 amino acids: CASSFGPEGYGYTF. CDR3 DNA sequence: TGCGCCAGCAGCTTCGGACCCGAGGGGTACGGCTACACCTTC.